This entry lists 8 T cell receptor beta chains sequenced from one sample in a study of cytomegalovirus exposure and HLA in healthy donors (dated by TCRdb to about 2017). Libraries were constructed by the immunoSEQ multiplex PCR assay. The multiplex PCR relied on a mix of 60 forward primers for TCR Vbeta segments and 13 reverse primers for TCR Jbeta segments. Entries here come from immuneACCESS through TCRdb and include only in-frame sequences with V and J called. Some clones fail to appear in such tables; in the studies checked, an unresolved V gene covers under half of the shortfall, and the cause of the remainder is unknown. This sample comprises about 120,000 clones, about 80% of them detected only once. The top ten hold about 11% of the sample. Material for sequencing was PBMCs. Receptor source: a man aged 25 to 40 in good health and CMV-seropositive.

The chain employs TRBV5-6 and TRBJ2-7; 9 bases match TRBD2. Germline assignment: CDR1 SGHDT and CDR2 YYEEEE. After removal of 0 bases from V and 6 bases from J, the junction contained 4 bases not matched to a gene. This CDR3 is 14 amino acids long. The CDR3 sequence is CASSLVGGRGEQYF. DNA for the CDR3: TGTGCCAGCAGCTTGGTTGGCGGGAGGGGCGAGCAGTACTTC. Filled out from reference TRBV5-6 and TRBJ2-7, the complete variable domain reads DAGVTQSPTHLIKTRGQQVTLRCSPKSGHDTVSWYQQALGQGPQFIFQYYEEEERQRGNFPDRFSGHQFPNYSSELNVNALLLGDSALYLCASSLVGGRGEQYFGPGTRLTVT.

V gene TRBV9 combines with J gene TRBJ2-7; D might be TRBD1 (6 bases). V was cut by 2 bases and J by 1 base, with 7 bases left in between. The CDR3 spans 13 residues. Germline lookup yields CDR1 SGDLS and CDR2 YYNGEE. The CDR3 sequence: CASSVGQSYEQYF. CDR3 DNA: TGTGCCAGCAGCGTCGGACAGTCCTACGAGCAGTACTTC.

This clone appeared a few times. This chain links TRBV6-5 with TRBJ1-1; D not resolved. The CDR3 runs to 13 residues. V dropped 5 bases and J dropped 6 bases, with 13 bases sitting between them. Germline V CDR1 and CDR2: MNHEY, SVGAGI. The chain's CDR3 is CASSGFVSAEAFF. CDR3 nucleotide sequence: TGTGCCAGCAGTGGCTTCGTTTCCGCTGAAGCTTTCTTT.

The V and J genes are TRBV6-4 and TRBJ1-1; a weak D match, TRBD1 (6 bases). This CDR3 comprises 14 residues. Germline loops: CDR1 MRHNA, CDR2 SNTAGT. Trimming pared 6 bases from V and 5 bases from J, leaving 16 bases between. In DNA form, the CDR3 reads TGTGCCAGCAGGGGAGATGGGGGCGAAACTGAAGCTTTCTTT. It codes for CASRGDGGETEAFF.

The chain is built from TRBV2 and TRBJ2-2; 7 bases match TRBD2. CDR1 SNHLY and CDR2 FYNNEI come from the germline V gene. The CDR3 has 16 amino acids. J gave up 2 bases and V 6 bases, and 9 bases lay outside the gene matches. The CDR3 loop is CASRASAGVNTGELFF. The CDR3 bases are TGTGCCAGCAGGGCGTCGGCGGGGGTAAACACCGGGGAGCTGTTTTTT.

V is TRBV10-3 and J is TRBJ1-2; a possible D gene is TRBD1 (6 bases). CDR1 and CDR2 (germline): ENHRY, SYGVKD. The CDR3 loop spans 16 amino acids. V was trimmed by 4 bases and J by 7 bases, leaving 22 bases between them. Written as DNA, the CDR3 is TGTGCCATCAGTGGTGATCCGCAGGGGAGTCAGCCTGGCTACACCTTC. Its protein product is CAISGDPQGSQPGYTF.

The chain combines TRBV27 with TRBJ2-1; TRBD1 might be the D (5 bases). The CDR3 runs 14 residues. V was pared by 8 bases and J by 6 bases, with 17 bases between. Germline V lookup: CDR1 MNHEY, CDR2 SMNVEV (reference sequence). In DNA form, the CDR3 reads TGTGCCAGCGGATCGTTAACCCAGGGCAATGAGCAGTTCTTC. Translating it yields CASGSLTQGNEQFF.

The rearrangement uses TRBV21-1 and TRBJ2-7; TRBD2 is taken as the D call from the table, unchecked against the DNA. TRBV21-1 is listed as a pseudogene. The CDR3 consists of 16 residues. CDR3 nucleotides: TGTGCCAGCCGACCTCAATGGAGGAGCGGGAACTACGAGCAGTACTTC. Translating it yields CASRPQWRSGNYEQYF.